One sample yielded the 8 T cell receptor beta chains listed below, sequenced in a study of shared clonotypes between healthy human individuals. Libraries were prepared by immunoSEQ multiplex PCR; TCRdb keeps only in-frame clonotypes and omits some of them. The repertoire has under 850,000 clones, 72% of them found once; the top ten carry approximately 1.8%. The sequenced sample consisted of memory CD4+ T cells sorted from blood. Subset: CD45RA-negative fraction. These TCRs come from a woman younger than 45 in good health.

V is TRBV7-2 and J is TRBJ2-2; the D gene is possibly TRBD2 (6 bases). Trimming left V 6 bases short and J 2 bases short, with 10 bases between. The CDR3 length is 14 residues. Germline V gene lookup returns CDR1 SGHTA and CDR2 FQGNSA. The CDR3 protein is CASSWDFNTGELFF. In DNA, the CDR3 is TGTGCCAGCAGTTGGGACTTTAACACCGGGGAGCTGTTTTTT.

This rearrangement joins TRBV28 to TRBJ1-4; 7 positions match TRBD1. The CDR3 runs to 16 residues. V lost 3 bases, J lost 7 bases, and 11 bases stayed unmatched. Germline CDR1 and CDR2: MDHEN and SYDVKM. CDR3 nucleotides: TGTGCCAGCAGTTTTTTCCAGGGGGTTAGGAGTGAAAAACTGTTTTTT. Amino acid sequence: CASSFFQGVRSEKLFF.

The chain links TRBV7-8 to TRBJ2-5; D not resolved. Germline CDR1 and CDR2: SGHVS and FQNEAQ. The CDR3 covers 13 residues. V lost 2 bases to trimming and J lost 5 bases, with 9 bases between them. CDR3 in DNA: TGTGCCAGCAGCTTACACCAGGCGGAGACCCAGTACTTC. Translating it yields CASSLHQAETQYF.

The chain employs TRBV10-1 and TRBJ2-1; 8 bases line up with TRBD1. This CDR3 region has 18 residues. Germline values: CDR1 WNHNN, CDR2 SYGVQD (reference sequence). Losses at the gene ends were 4 bases for V and 10 bases for J; bases not matched to a gene: 21. CDR3 DNA sequence: TGCGCCAGCAGTGGGACAGGCGGCCGGGACAGGCTGCTCCGGGAGCAGTTCTTC. Translating gives CASSGTGGRDRLLREQFF.

The chain recombines TRBV7-6 with TRBJ2-1, with 9 bases identical to TRBD1. The CDR3 runs to 16 residues. V gave up 1 base and J gave up 6 bases; unmatched junction bases: 7. Germline V gene lookup returns CDR1 SGHVS and CDR2 FNYEAQ. DNA of the CDR3: TGTGCCAGCAGCTTAGTTGGGGACAGGGCAGGCAATGAGCAGTTCTTC. This codes for CASSLVGDRAGNEQFF.

J is TRBJ2-1 and V is TRBV12-5, with D possibly being TRBD2 (10 bases). The ends were cut back, 0 bases at V and 6 bases at J, with 30 bases in the middle. The CDR3 is 21 amino acids. Germline assignment: CDR1 LGHNT and CDR2 FRNRAP. CDR3: CASGLVPWGQGASGRSNEQFF. For the CDR3, the DNA is TGTGCTAGTGGTTTGGTACCTTGGGGACAGGGAGCTAGCGGGAGAAGCAATGAGCAGTTCTTC. Drawing the rest from reference TRBV12-5 and TRBJ2-1, the complete variable domain is DARVTQTPRHKVTEMGQEVTMRCQPILGHNTVFWYRQTMMQGLELLAYFRNRAPLDDSGMPKDRFSAEMPDATLATLKIQPSEPRDSAVYFCASGLVPWGQGASGRSNEQFFGPGTRLTVL.

The J gene is TRBJ2-2, the V gene TRBV5-4; D remains unclear. The CDR3 is 15 residues long. Germline V gene data show CDR1 as SGHNT and CDR2 as YYREEE (reference sequence). Trimming pared 2 bases from V and 3 bases from J, leaving 11 bases between. The DNA for the CDR3 is TGTGCCAGCAGCTTTGGAGACCCCGACACCGGGGAGCTGTTTTTT. Its translation: CASSFGDPDTGELFF.

The V and J genes are TRBV29-1 and TRBJ1-5, with 8 bases fitting TRBD1. The CDR3 sequence is 15 residues long. V was pared by 4 bases and J by 3 bases, with 8 bases of the junction left unmatched. Germline CDR1 is SQVTM and CDR2 is ANQGSEA. The CDR3 DNA is TGCAGCGTTGTTGCCGGGACAGGTGACAATCAGCCCCAGCATTTT. Its translation: CSVVAGTGDNQPQHF.